The rows below give T cell receptor beta chains drawn from one sample of a study of blood T cell repertoires in COVID-19. The repertoire was sequenced with immunoSEQ multiplex PCR; TCRdb's copy has only in-frame clones and lacks some. The repertoire holds 80,000 to 100,000 clones, with 90% to 95% as singletons. Sequenced material: peripheral blood. The source is a human donor with active COVID-19. The donor label of this sample is uncertain. Each CDR3 is given with its conserved first and last residue. The D gene is left open where the match is weak. The size field is filled for only some rows; it gives once, few, many or a size class.

clone_size j_call d_call v_call cdr3_nt cdr3_aa
- TRBJ1-3 TRBD1 TRBV5-4 TGTGCCAGCAGCAGACAGGGGCGCATCTCTGGAAACACCATATATTTT CASSRQGRISGNTIYF
- TRBJ2-3 TRBD1 TRBV3-1/TRBV3-2 TGTGCCAGCAGCCACCGGGACAGGGGGACCCCCCGCACAGATACGCAGTATTTT CASSHRDRGTPRTDTQYF
- TRBJ2-7 - TRBV5-5 TGTGCCAGCAGCTTGGTTTTGAGCAGGTCAACCTACGAGCAGTACTTC CASSLVLSRSTYEQYF
- TRBJ2-3 TRBD1 TRBV2 TGTGCCAGCAGTGCCGCAGGGGGTGGGGCAGATACGCAGTATTTT CASSAAGGGADTQYF
- TRBJ1-1 - TRBV7-8 TGTGCCAGCACCCCGGGGGGGACCATGAACACTGAAGCTTTCTTT CASTPGGTMNTEAFF
- TRBJ1-1 - TRBV6-1 TGTGCCAGCAGTGAATACAGGTTGGACACTGAAGCTTTCTTT CASSEYRLDTEAFF
- TRBJ1-6 - TRBV9 TGTGCCAGCAGCGTAGGGCCCCAGGGTGGCTCACCCCTCCACTTT CASSVGPQGGSPLHF
- TRBJ1-1 TRBD1 TRBV19 TGTGCCAGTAGCCATTGGACAGGGGGTGGGAACACTGAAGCTTTCTTT CASSHWTGGGNTEAFF
few TRBJ2-6 - TRBV6-4 TGTGCCAGCAGTGACGGGGCAGGTTCCTCTGGGGCCAACGTCCTGACTTTC CASSDGAGSSGANVLTF
- TRBJ2-2 - TRBV9 TGTGCCAGCAGCCTTGAACGGTTCGGGGAGCTGTTTTTT CASSLERFGELFF
- TRBJ1-1 TRBD1 TRBV3-1/TRBV3-2 TGTGCCAGCAGCCAAGGACAGGGCGCGGGTGAAGCTTTCTTT CASSQGQGAGEAFF
- TRBJ1-2 - TRBV24-1 TGTGCCACCAGTGGTGGGCCGGAAGCTAACTATGGCTACACCTTC CATSGGPEANYGYTF